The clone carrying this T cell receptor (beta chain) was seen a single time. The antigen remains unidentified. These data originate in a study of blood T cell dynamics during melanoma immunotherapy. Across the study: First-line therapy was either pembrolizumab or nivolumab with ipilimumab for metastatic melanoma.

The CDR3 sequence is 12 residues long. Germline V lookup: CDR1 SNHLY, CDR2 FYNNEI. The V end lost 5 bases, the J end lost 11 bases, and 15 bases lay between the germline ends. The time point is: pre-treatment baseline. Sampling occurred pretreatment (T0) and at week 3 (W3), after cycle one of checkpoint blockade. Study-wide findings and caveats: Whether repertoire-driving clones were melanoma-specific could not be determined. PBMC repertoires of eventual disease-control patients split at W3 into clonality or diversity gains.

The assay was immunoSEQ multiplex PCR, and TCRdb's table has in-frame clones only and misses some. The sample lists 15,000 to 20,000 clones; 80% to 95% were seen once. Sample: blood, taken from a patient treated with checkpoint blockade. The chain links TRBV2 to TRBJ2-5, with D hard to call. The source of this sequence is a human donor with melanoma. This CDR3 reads CASSKLGPEQYF. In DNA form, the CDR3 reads TGTGCCAGCAGTAAACTCGGCCCGGAGCAGTACTTC.